Shown below are 24 T cell receptor beta chains from a single sample sequenced in a study of CD4+ T cells in melanoma. Only in-frame clones appear in the TCRdb table, and some are missing; sequencing was by immunoSEQ multiplex PCR. The top ten clones hold roughly 1.4% of a sample with about 140,000 clones, approximately 91% of them seen once. These receptors were obtained from a human donor with melanoma.

This chain links TRBV5-1 with TRBJ2-2; 7 positions match TRBD1. Trimming cost V 4 bases and J 7 bases; bases outside gene matches: 7. Germline loops: CDR1 SGHRS, CDR2 YFSETQ. This CDR3 contains 14 residues. The CDR3 region is CASSSEGAGGELFF. DNA of the CDR3: TGCGCCAGCAGCAGTGAGGGGGCTGGCGGGGAGCTGTTTTTT. Based on the CDR3 plus reference TRBV5-1 and TRBJ2-2, the full variable domain is KAGVTQTPRYLIKTRGQQVTLSCSPISGHRSVSWYQQTPGQGLQFLFEYFSETQRNKGNFPGRFSGRQFSNSRSEMNVSTLELGDSALYLCASSSEGAGGELFFGEGSRLTVL.

The chain has TRBV5-1 and TRBJ1-1; D possibly corresponds to TRBD1 (6 bases). Germline loops: CDR1 SGHRS, CDR2 YFSETQ. V was cut by 3 bases and J by 0 bases, with 12 bases left in between. This CDR3 has 15 amino acids. The CDR3 DNA reads TGCGCCAGCAGCTCCCTACAGGGCCTGAACACTGAAGCTTTCTTT. Translating it yields CASSSLQGLNTEAFF.

The chain recombines TRBV5-1 with TRBJ2-3; TRBD1 matches 8 bases. Germline V gene sequence: CDR1 SGHRS, CDR2 YFSETQ. The CDR3 loop spans 17 amino acids. V was clipped by 5 bases and J by 0 bases; unmatched bases: 11. For the CDR3, the DNA is TGCGCCAGCAGTCTCGGTCCGACAGGGGTGAGCACAGATACGCAGTATTTT. Protein product: CASSLGPTGVSTDTQYF.

The chain recombines TRBV5-1 with TRBJ2-1, with 9 bases that match TRBD2. The length of the CDR3 is 18 residues. Germline assignment: CDR1 SGHRS and CDR2 YFSETQ. The V and J ends lost 0 bases and 5 bases, in that order; junction bases with no gene match: 12. Here the CDR3 DNA reads TGCGCCAGCAGCTTGGATAGCGGGGGCCCGGAGGGGAACAATGAGCAGTTCTTC. Protein product: CASSLDSGGPEGNNEQFF.

V and J are TRBV29-1 and TRBJ1-1; TRBD1 is a possible D gene (5 bases). V was trimmed by 5 bases and J by 4 bases, leaving 14 bases between them. This CDR3 contains 13 residues. Germline assignment: CDR1 SQVTM and CDR2 ANQGSEA. The DNA of the CDR3 is TGCAGCGTTAGAAAGGCAGGGCCCACTGAAGCTTTCTTT. Residues: CSVRKAGPTEAFF.

This sequence joins TRBV6-1 and TRBJ1-3; no clear D. CDR1 MNHNS and CDR2 SASEGT come from the germline V gene. This CDR3 comprises 20 residues. V was trimmed by 2 bases and J by 3 bases, leaving 26 bases between them. In DNA, the CDR3 is TGTGCCAGCAGTGAAAAACCCTCTTCCGGGTGGGAAGAAAGTGGAAACACCATATATTTT. Translated: CASSEKPSSGWEESGNTIYF.

This chain uses TRBV7-3 with TRBJ2-3; D perhaps matches TRBD2 (5 bases). Deletions cut 5 bases from V and 0 bases from J, with 6 bases between. The CDR3 has 13 residues. Germline V CDR1 and CDR2: SGHTA, FQGTGA. CDR3 sequence: CASSRTSTDTQYF. In DNA form, the CDR3 reads TGTGCCAGCAGCCGGACTAGCACAGATACGCAGTATTTT. Complete variable domain (other parts from reference TRBV7-3 and TRBJ2-3): GAGVSQTPSNKVTEKGKYVELRCDPISGHTALYWYRQSLGQGPEFLIYFQGTGAADDSGLPNDRFFAVRPEGSVSTLKIQRTERGDSAVYLCASSRTSTDTQYFGPGTRLTVL.

The chain recombines TRBV5-1 with TRBJ2-5, with 9 bases matching TRBD2. The CDR3 extends over 15 amino acids. The germline V gene has CDR1 SGHRS and CDR2 YFSETQ. Trimming cost V 1 base and J 3 bases; bases outside gene matches: 4. The CDR3 is CASSLSASGEETQYF. Written as DNA, the CDR3 is TGCGCCAGCAGCTTGTCGGCTAGCGGGGAAGAGACCCAGTACTTC. The whole variable domain, remainder taken from reference TRBV5-1 and TRBJ2-5, is KAGVTQTPRYLIKTRGQQVTLSCSPISGHRSVSWYQQTPGQGLQFLFEYFSETQRNKGNFPGRFSGRQFSNSRSEMNVSTLELGDSALYLCASSLSASGEETQYFGPGTRLLVL.

The V and J genes are TRBV7-8 and TRBJ2-5; TRBD2 matches 12 bases. V trimming: 5 bases; J trimming: 1 base; junction bases outside the gene matches: 8. The length of the CDR3 is 17 residues. The germline gives CDR1 SGHVS, CDR2 FQNEAQ. CDR3 nucleotides: TGTGCCAGCAGCCAAAGGACTAGCGGGGAACTCCAAGAGACCCAGTACTTC. Protein: CASSQRTSGELQETQYF.

The gene calls are TRBV2 and TRBJ2-3; TRBD1 matches 10 bases. Germline-derived CDR1 and CDR2 are SNHLY and FYNNEI. The V and J ends lost 6 bases and 3 bases, in that order; junction bases with no gene match: 6. This CDR3 has 15 residues. The CDR3 here is CASSRDRGRTDTQYF. CDR3 nucleotides: TGTGCCAGCAGCCGAGACAGGGGGCGAACAGATACGCAGTATTTT.

Here the CDR3 reads CASSRRDRSSGNTIYF. As DNA, the CDR3 is TGTGCCAGCAGCCGCCGAGACAGGTCCTCTGGAAACACCATATATTTT. The rearrangement joins TRBV14 to TRBJ1-3; possible D gene TRBD1, 6 bases. Germline values: CDR1 SGHDN, CDR2 FVKESK. Trimming left V 4 bases short and J 0 bases short, with 13 bases between. The CDR3 runs 16 residues.

This rearrangement joins TRBV12-5 to TRBJ2-1; TRBD2 matches at 13 bases. This CDR3 spans 18 amino acids. The germline V gene encodes CDR1 LGHNT and CDR2 FRNRAP. The V and J ends lost 1 base and 7 bases, in that order; junction bases with no gene match: 10. The chain's CDR3 is CASGLAFLGLAGQNEQFF. CDR3 nucleotides: TGTGCTAGTGGTTTGGCCTTTTTGGGACTAGCGGGGCAGAATGAGCAGTTCTTC. Using reference TRBV12-5 and TRBJ2-1 for the parts outside the CDR3, the full variable domain is DARVTQTPRHKVTEMGQEVTMRCQPILGHNTVFWYRQTMMQGLELLAYFRNRAPLDDSGMPKDRFSAEMPDATLATLKIQPSEPRDSAVYFCASGLAFLGLAGQNEQFFGPGTRLTVL.

J is TRBJ1-6 and V is TRBV10-3, with 9 bases fitting TRBD1. The J segment lost 9 bases and the V segment lost 8 bases, leaving 8 bases of the junction unmatched. CDR3 length: 14 residues. Per germline, CDR1 ENHRY and CDR2 SYGVKD. Written as DNA, the CDR3 is TGTGCCATCCAAGACCTACAGGGGGCTTCACCCCTCCACTTT. This sequence encodes CAIQDLQGASPLHF.

The chain is built from TRBV5-4 and TRBJ2-7, with D unresolved. Germline assignment: CDR1 SGHNT and CDR2 YYREEE (reference sequence). Trimming removed 0 bases from V and 3 bases from J, with 7 bases in between. The CDR3 runs 13 residues. For the CDR3, the DNA is TGTGCCAGCAGCTTGGCCCCAGGCTACGAGCAGTACTTC. Translating gives CASSLAPGYEQYF. Complete variable domain (other parts from reference TRBV5-4 and TRBJ2-7): ETGVTQSPTHLIKTRGQQVTLRCSSQSGHNTVSWYQQALGQGPQFIFQYYREEENGRGNFPPRFSGLQFPNYSSELNVNALELDDSALYLCASSLAPGYEQYFGPGTRLTVT.

This sequence joins TRBV2 and TRBJ2-3; TRBD1 matches at 9 bases. CDR1 SNHLY and CDR2 FYNNEI come from the germline V gene. The CDR3 loop spans 12 amino acids. The J segment lost 8 bases and the V segment lost 6 bases, leaving 3 bases of the junction unmatched. CDR3 sequence (DNA): TGTGCCAGCAGCGTGGACAGGGGTACGCAGTATTTT. Translating gives CASSVDRGTQYF. Based on the CDR3 plus reference TRBV2 and TRBJ2-3, the full variable domain is EPEVTQTPSHQVTQMGQEVILRCVPISNHLYFYWYRQILGQKVEFLVSFYNNEISEKSEIFDDQFSVERPDGSNFTLKIRSTKLEDSAMYFCASSVDRGTQYFGPGTRLTVL.

This rearrangement joins TRBV7-2 to TRBJ2-1; a possible D gene is TRBD1 (5 bases). Germline CDR1 SGHTA, CDR2 FQGNSA. The CDR3 is 16 residues long. The V end was cut by 5 bases, the J end by 6 bases, with 20 bases between. CDR3 nucleotide sequence: TGTGCCAGCAGCCGGAATAGTCTGGGGCCCCCCAATGAGCAGTTCTTC. Translated: CASSRNSLGPPNEQFF.

The rearrangement uses TRBV18 and TRBJ2-6; TRBD1 is a possible D gene (6 bases). V was pared by 3 bases and J by 4 bases, with 7 bases between. The CDR3 spans 14 residues. The germline gives CDR1 KGHSH, CDR2 LQKENI. The chain's CDR3 is CASSPGAGANVLTF. The CDR3 DNA follows: TGTGCCAGCTCACCGGGGGCCGGGGCCAACGTCCTGACTTTC.

The chain recombines TRBV5-1 with TRBJ1-1; 7 nucleotides match TRBD1. Germline values: CDR1 SGHRS, CDR2 YFSETQ. Losses at the gene ends were 4 bases for V and 1 base for J; bases not matched to a gene: 4. The CDR3 length is 14 residues. The CDR3 nucleotides are TGCGCCAGCAGCCAGGGACAGACGAACACTGAAGCTTTCTTT. It is translated as CASSQGQTNTEAFF. The full variable domain, rest sourced from reference TRBV5-1 and TRBJ1-1, is KAGVTQTPRYLIKTRGQQVTLSCSPISGHRSVSWYQQTPGQGLQFLFEYFSETQRNKGNFPGRFSGRQFSNSRSEMNVSTLELGDSALYLCASSQGQTNTEAFFGQGTRLTVV.

The V gene is TRBV5-8, the J gene TRBJ1-2; D gene unclear. Trimming pared 0 bases from V and 1 base from J, leaving 10 bases between. In germline, CDR1 is SGHTS, CDR2 YDEGEE. The CDR3 totals 15 residues. The CDR3 region is CASSLVYRINYGYTF. In nucleotides, the CDR3 is TGTGCCAGCAGCTTGGTCTATCGGATTAACTATGGCTACACCTTC. The full variable domain, rest sourced from reference TRBV5-8 and TRBJ1-2, is EAGVTQSPTHLIKTRGQQATLRCSPISGHTSVYWYQQALGLGLQFLLWYDEGEERNRGNFPPRFSGRQFPNYSSELNVNALELEDSALYLCASSLVYRINYGYTFGSGTRLTVV.

The chain has TRBV6-5 and TRBJ1-6; 8 bases are shared with TRBD1. V was clipped by 1 base and J by 10 bases; unmatched bases: 9. The V gene's germline CDR1 is MNHEY and CDR2 SVGAGI. The CDR3 runs 16 residues. The DNA for the CDR3 is TGTGCCAGCAGTTACTATCAGGGTCAGGGGGCGTCACCCCTCCACTTT. Residues: CASSYYQGQGASPLHF.

J is TRBJ2-4 and V is TRBV19, with D unresolved. Trimming pared 3 bases from V and 2 bases from J, leaving 5 bases between. Germline V gives CDR1 LNHDA, CDR2 SQIVND (reference sequence). The CDR3 is 13 amino acids. CDR3 coding DNA: TGTGCCAGTAGTATCGAGCCCAAAAACATTCAGTACTTC. This sequence encodes CASSIEPKNIQYF. Complete variable domain (other parts from reference TRBV19 and TRBJ2-4): DGGITQSPKYLFRKEGQNVTLSCEQNLNHDAMYWYRQDPGQGLRLIYYSQIVNDFQKGDIAEGYSVSREKKESFPLTVTSAQKNPTAFYLCASSIEPKNIQYFGAGTRLSVL.

The gene calls are TRBV29-1 and TRBJ2-5, with a tentative D call TRBD2 (6 bases). There are 13 residues in the CDR3. V lost 1 base and J lost 4, with 10 bases in between. Germline lookup yields CDR1 SQVTM and CDR2 ANQGSEA. CDR3 sequence: CSVEGGVRETQYF. Written as DNA, the CDR3 is TGCAGCGTTGAAGGGGGGGTAAGAGAGACCCAGTACTTC.

The chain combines TRBV5-4 with TRBJ1-2; 8 bases line up with TRBD1. Germline V CDR1 and CDR2: SGHNT, YYREEE (reference sequence). The CDR3 sequence is 14 residues long. V was clipped by 4 bases and J by 7 bases; unmatched bases: 9. As DNA, the CDR3 is TGTGCCAGCAGCCCGGACAGGGCTAACCGTGGCTACACCTTC. Its translation: CASSPDRANRGYTF.

This clone is a singleton in its sample. The chain recombines TRBV5-1 with TRBJ1-1; tentatively, D is TRBD1 (5 bases). Between the trimmed V and J ends, which lost 4 bases and 0 bases, there was a span of 10 bases. Germline V gene sequence: CDR1 SGHRS, CDR2 YFSETQ. CDR3 length: 14 residues. The CDR3 here is CASSEQVMNTEAFF. CDR3 DNA: TGCGCCAGCAGCGAACAGGTCATGAACACTGAAGCTTTCTTT.